Each of the 20 T cell receptor beta chains below was sequenced from the same sample in a study of blood T cell repertoires in COVID-19 (dated by TCRdb to about 2020). Library method: the immunoSEQ multiplex PCR assay. TCRdb carries this immuneACCESS record with in-frame sequences only. Its versions omit some clonotypes, under half of them owing to an unresolved V gene in the studies checked, with the rest unexplained. Present in this sample are about 100,000 clones, roughly 92% of which were seen just once. Around 5.4% of the sample is taken by the ten largest. The source material was peripheral blood. The receptor set was obtained from a man between 65 and 85 years old with acute or convalescent COVID-19.

The sample holds one count of this clone. The chain uses TRBV9 and TRBJ2-3; D gene unclear. The CDR3 has 14 amino acids. Germline assignment: CDR1 SGDLS and CDR2 YYNGEE. V was cut by 2 bases and J by 0 bases, with 7 bases left in between. This CDR3 is CASSVAVSTDTQYF. CDR3 sequence (DNA): TGTGCCAGCAGCGTGGCAGTCAGCACAGATACGCAGTATTTT.

In this sample, this clone turned up once. The gene calls are TRBV11-3 and TRBJ2-7, with D possibly being TRBD2 (5 bases). Trimming removed 2 bases from V and 0 bases from J, with 11 bases in between. There are 15 residues in the CDR3. Germline-derived CDR1 and CDR2 are SGHNT and YENEEA. The DNA for the CDR3 is TGTGCCAGCAGCTTAACCGGGATACACTCCTACGAGCAGTACTTC. Amino acid sequence: CASSLTGIHSYEQYF.

CDR3 sequence: CASSSQGTEQFF. For the CDR3, the DNA is TGTGCCAGCAGTTCACAGGGAACTGAGCAGTTCTTC. The chain employs TRBV6-2 or TRBV6-3 and TRBJ2-1, with a tentative D call TRBD1 (6 bases). The germline V and J ends were trimmed by 4 bases and 9 bases, with 10 bases remaining between them. The V gene's germline CDR1 is MNHEY and CDR2 SVGEGT. The CDR3 is 12 residues long.

This clone turned up a few times. The chain is built from TRBV13 and TRBJ2-7; 9 bases are shared with TRBD2. This CDR3 has 13 amino acids. J gave up 5 bases and V 6 bases, and 5 bases lay outside the gene matches. The germline V gene encodes CDR1 PRHDT and CDR2 FYEKMQ (reference sequence). In DNA form, the CDR3 reads TGTGCCAGCAGTAGCGGGAGAGCTCACGAGCAGTACTTC. Its translation: CASSSGRAHEQYF.

V gene TRBV6-6 combines with J gene TRBJ2-7; 9 positions match TRBD1. Looked up from germline, CDR1 is MNHNY and CDR2 is SVGAGI (reference sequence). This CDR3 spans 15 amino acids. V dropped 10 bases and J dropped 2; count of bases not matched to a gene: 12. The CDR3 DNA reads TGTGCCACCAACGAGGGACAGGGCCCTACCTACGAGCAGTACTTC. The encoded protein is CATNEGQGPTYEQYF.

The V gene is TRBV3-1 (or the pseudogene TRBV3-2), the J gene TRBJ1-2, with a possible D match to TRBD1 (5 bases). Germline V gene lookup returns CDR1 LGHDT and CDR2 YNNKEL (reference sequence). The V and J ends lost 0 bases and 10 bases respectively, with 18 bases between them. This CDR3 is built from 15 residues. The DNA of the CDR3 is TGTGCCAGCAGCCAAGATGGAGGGACCCCACTTGACTACACCTTC. This codes for CASSQDGGTPLDYTF.

This clone has just one count. The V gene is TRBV7-2, the J gene TRBJ1-6; D not certain. Germline V gene data show CDR1 as SGHTA and CDR2 as FQGNSA. Trimming cost V 3 bases and J 8 bases, with 8 bases left between them. This CDR3 spans 13 amino acids. The CDR3 spells CASSFIGDSPLHF. CDR3 in DNA: TGTGCCAGCAGCTTTATTGGAGATTCACCCCTCCACTTT.

The chain joins TRBV6-5 to TRBJ2-7, with D perhaps TRBD2 (6 bases). Trimming removed 5 bases at V and 3 bases at J, with 14 bases between. Germline CDR1 reads MNHEY; CDR2 reads SVGAGI. The CDR3 is made up of 14 amino acids. The CDR3: CASSTRGSGYEQYF. Written as DNA, the CDR3 is TGTGCCAGCAGTACGAGAGGTAGCGGCTACGAGCAGTACTTC.

The chain links TRBV15 to TRBJ2-1; 7 positions match TRBD2. This CDR3 comprises 15 residues. CDR1 LNHNV and CDR2 YYDKDF come from the germline V gene (reference sequence). The V and J ends lost 0 bases and 8 bases, in that order; junction bases with no gene match: 7. As DNA, the CDR3 is TGTGCCACCAGCAGAGATGTGGCGGGAGTCGATGAGCAGTTCTTC. Amino acid sequence: CATSRDVAGVDEQFF.

This clone was seen a single time. This chain joins TRBV2 and TRBJ1-5; perhaps TRBD1 as D (6 bases). CDR1 and CDR2 from the germline V gene are SNHLY and FYNNEI. The CDR3 loop spans 15 amino acids. V was pared by 7 bases and J by 0 bases, with 13 bases between. As DNA, the CDR3 is TGTGCCAGCACTGGACAGTACTATAGCAATCAGCCCCAGCATTTT. Residues: CASTGQYYSNQPQHF.

J is TRBJ2-5 and V is TRBV4-1; 8 bases map to TRBD1. V dropped 1 base and J dropped 4; count of bases not matched to a gene: 5. The CDR3 has 15 residues. CDR1 is MGHRA, CDR2 YSYEKL, per germline. The CDR3 protein is CASSQGSQGAETQYF. CDR3 DNA: TGCGCCAGCAGCCAAGGATCGCAGGGGGCAGAGACCCAGTACTTC.

This clone was seen once. The chain carries TRBV6-6 and TRBJ2-7; 8 nucleotides line up with TRBD2. Germline V gene data show CDR1 as MNHNY and CDR2 as SVGAGI (reference sequence). Losses at the gene ends were 4 bases for V and 3 bases for J; bases not matched to a gene: 8. This CDR3 is 15 amino acids long. CDR3: CASSLGVAGLYEQYF. As DNA, the CDR3 is TGTGCCAGCAGTTTGGGAGTAGCGGGACTCTACGAGCAGTACTTC.

The V gene is TRBV28, the J gene TRBJ1-1; the D is unclear. The germline V and J ends were trimmed by 7 bases and 2 bases, with 5 bases remaining between them. This CDR3 contains 11 residues. Germline CDR1 and CDR2: MDHEN and SYDVKM. This CDR3 is CASIINTEAFF. Here the CDR3 DNA reads TGTGCCAGCATCATCAACACTGAAGCTTTCTTT.

The chain employs TRBV19 and TRBJ2-6; possible D gene TRBD2, 6 bases. The CDR3 extends over 17 amino acids. V lost 7 bases and J 0 bases, leaving 16 bases between the germline ends. The germline V gene has CDR1 LNHDA and CDR2 SQIVND (reference sequence). The CDR3 sequence: CASTKPGLLSGANVLTF. DNA for the CDR3: TGTGCCAGTACCAAACCGGGACTTCTCTCTGGGGCCAACGTCCTGACTTTC. The entire variable domain, with the rest obtained from reference TRBV19 and TRBJ2-6, is as follows: DGGITQSPKYLFRKEGQNVTLSCEQNLNHDAMYWYRQDPGQGLRLIYYSQIVNDFQKGDIAEGYSVSREKKESFPLTVTSAQKNPTAFYLCASTKPGLLSGANVLTFGAGSRLTVL.

The J gene is TRBJ2-6, the V gene TRBV27; D gene uncertain. The germline gives CDR1 MNHEY, CDR2 SMNVEV (reference sequence). There are 17 residues in the CDR3. With 6 bases removed from V and 3 bases from J, the gap between germline ends came to 18 bases. CDR3 coding DNA: TGTGCCAGCAGCCTAGTCGTTCCCGGTTTTGGGGCCAACGTCCTGACTTTC. Encoded protein: CASSLVVPGFGANVLTF.

This sequence joins TRBV28 and TRBJ2-1; D call uncertain. V lost 3 bases and J 7 bases, leaving 7 bases between the germline ends. CDR3 length equals 12 residues. Germline loops: CDR1 MDHEN, CDR2 SYDVKM. In DNA form, the CDR3 reads TGTGCCAGCAGTTTTCTCAGTAATGAGCAGTTCTTC. Translated: CASSFLSNEQFF.

The V gene is TRBV20-1, the J gene TRBJ1-6, with D hard to call. CDR1 and CDR2 from the germline V gene are DFQATT and SNEGSKA (reference sequence). CDR3 length: 15 residues. Trimming pared 3 bases from V and 5 bases from J, leaving 14 bases between. CDR3 in DNA: TGCAGTGCTAGTCGGGTACTGGTTAATAATTCACCCCTCCACTTT. It is translated as CSASRVLVNNSPLHF.

V gene TRBV6-5 combines with J gene TRBJ2-1; D is unresolved. This CDR3 has 14 amino acids. The V gene lost 2 bases and the J gene lost 6 bases, with 11 bases spanning the gap. From germline, CDR1 is MNHEY and CDR2 SVGAGI. CDR3 in DNA: TGTGCCAGCAGTTACGAATTGGCTAGCAATGAGCAGTTCTTC. Its translation is CASSYELASNEQFF.

The chain couples TRBV6-5 to TRBJ1-2, with D tentatively TRBD1 (5 bases). Germline V gene lookup returns CDR1 MNHEY and CDR2 SVGAGI. Trimming shortened V by 2 bases and J by 6 bases, and 13 bases separated the two germline ends. This CDR3 comprises 14 residues. The CDR3 coding sequence is TGTGCCAGCAGTTACCCCCCAGGGTTTGATGGCTACACCTTC. As protein: CASSYPPGFDGYTF.

This clone was counted only a few times. The chain joins TRBV18 to TRBJ2-1; 8 bases fit TRBD1. V was pared by 6 bases and J by 2 bases, with 6 bases of the junction left unmatched. CDR1 is KGHSH and CDR2 is LQKENI in the germline V gene. This CDR3 comprises 15 residues. CDR3 coding DNA: TGTGCCAGCTCGGTCGGGACAGGAACCTACAATGAGCAGTTCTTC. Amino acid sequence: CASSVGTGTYNEQFF.